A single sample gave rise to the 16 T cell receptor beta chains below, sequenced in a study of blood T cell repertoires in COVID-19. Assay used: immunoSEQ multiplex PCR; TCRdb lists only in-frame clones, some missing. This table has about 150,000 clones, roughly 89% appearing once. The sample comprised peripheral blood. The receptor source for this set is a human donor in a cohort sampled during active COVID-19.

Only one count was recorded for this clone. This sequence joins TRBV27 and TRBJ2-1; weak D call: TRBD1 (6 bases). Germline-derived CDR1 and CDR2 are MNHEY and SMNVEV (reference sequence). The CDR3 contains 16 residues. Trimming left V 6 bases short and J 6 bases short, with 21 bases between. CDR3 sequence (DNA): TGTGCCAGCAGCAACCTTGGACAGAGTAAGGTCAATGAGCAGTTCTTC. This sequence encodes CASSNLGQSKVNEQFF.

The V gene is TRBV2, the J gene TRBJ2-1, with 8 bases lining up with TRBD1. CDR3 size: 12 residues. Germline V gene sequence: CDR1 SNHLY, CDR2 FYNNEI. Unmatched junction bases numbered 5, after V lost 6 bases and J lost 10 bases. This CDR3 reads CASREDRAEQFF. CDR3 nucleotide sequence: TGTGCCAGCAGGGAGGACAGGGCAGAGCAGTTCTTC.

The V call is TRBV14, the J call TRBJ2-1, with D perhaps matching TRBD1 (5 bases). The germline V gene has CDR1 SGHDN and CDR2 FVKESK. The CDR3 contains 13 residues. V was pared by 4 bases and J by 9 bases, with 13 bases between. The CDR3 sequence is CASSLTGFSEQFF. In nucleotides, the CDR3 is TGTGCCAGCAGCCTTACAGGCTTCTCTGAGCAGTTCTTC.

The CDR3 coding sequence is TGTGCCACCAGTGATTCCTATGTATACAATGAGCAGTTCTTC. Its protein is CATSDSYVYNEQFF. The chain joins TRBV24-1 to TRBJ2-1; D is ambiguous. Per the germline V gene, CDR1 is KGHDR and CDR2 is SFDVKD. Deletions cut 2 bases from V and 4 bases from J, with 8 bases between. The CDR3 has 14 amino acids.

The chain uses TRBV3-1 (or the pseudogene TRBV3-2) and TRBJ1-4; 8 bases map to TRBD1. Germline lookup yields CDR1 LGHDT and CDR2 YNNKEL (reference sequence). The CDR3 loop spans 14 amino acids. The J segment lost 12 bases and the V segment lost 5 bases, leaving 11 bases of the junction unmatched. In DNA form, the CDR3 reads TGTGCCAGCAGCTCATCAGGGGGCCGGAAGGAACTGTTTTTT. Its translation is CASSSSGGRKELFF.

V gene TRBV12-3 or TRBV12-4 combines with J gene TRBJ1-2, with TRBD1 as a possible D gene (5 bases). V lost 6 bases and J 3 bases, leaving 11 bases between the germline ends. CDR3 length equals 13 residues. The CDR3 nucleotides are TGTGCCAGCAGCCATCAGGGTGACTATGGCTACACCTTC. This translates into CASSHQGDYGYTF.

The chain's CDR3 is CASSVGQGATYNEQFF. The CDR3 DNA reads TGTGCCAGCAGCGTAGGACAGGGTGCGACCTACAATGAGCAGTTCTTC. V usage is TRBV9 and J usage is TRBJ2-1; 7 nucleotides match TRBD1. Per the germline V gene, CDR1 is SGDLS and CDR2 is YYNGEE. Trimming at V came to 0 bases and at J to 2 bases, leaving 5 bases not matched to a gene. The CDR3 consists of 16 residues.

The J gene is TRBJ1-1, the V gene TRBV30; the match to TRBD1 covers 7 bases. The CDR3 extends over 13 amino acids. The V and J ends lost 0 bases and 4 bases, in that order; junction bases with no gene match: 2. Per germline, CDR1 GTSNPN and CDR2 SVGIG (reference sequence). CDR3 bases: TGTGCCTGGAGTGTAGACAGGGTCACTGAAGCTTTCTTT. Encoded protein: CAWSVDRVTEAFF.

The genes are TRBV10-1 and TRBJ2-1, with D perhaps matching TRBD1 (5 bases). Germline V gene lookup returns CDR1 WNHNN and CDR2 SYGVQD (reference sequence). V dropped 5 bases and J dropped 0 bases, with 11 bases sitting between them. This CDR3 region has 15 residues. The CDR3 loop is CASSSAGSSYNEQFF. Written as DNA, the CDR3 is TGCGCCAGCAGTTCGGCAGGGTCCTCCTACAATGAGCAGTTCTTC.

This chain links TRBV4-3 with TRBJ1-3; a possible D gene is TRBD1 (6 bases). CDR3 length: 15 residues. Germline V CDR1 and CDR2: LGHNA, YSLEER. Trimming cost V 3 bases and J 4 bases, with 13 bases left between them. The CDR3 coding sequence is TGCGCCAGCAGCCAGGGGTCAGGGGCAGGAAACACCATATATTTT. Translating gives CASSQGSGAGNTIYF.

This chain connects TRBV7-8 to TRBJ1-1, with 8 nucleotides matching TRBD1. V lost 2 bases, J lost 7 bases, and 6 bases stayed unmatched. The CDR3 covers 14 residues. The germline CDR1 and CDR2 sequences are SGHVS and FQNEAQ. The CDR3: CASSLRQGMIEAFF. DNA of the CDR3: TGTGCCAGCAGCTTACGACAGGGGATGATTGAAGCTTTCTTT.

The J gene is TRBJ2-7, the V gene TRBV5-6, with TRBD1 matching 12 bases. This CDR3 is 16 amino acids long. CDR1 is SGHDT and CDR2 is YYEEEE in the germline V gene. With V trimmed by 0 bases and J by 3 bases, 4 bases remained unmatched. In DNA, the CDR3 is TGTGCCAGCAGCTTGGTGGGGACAGGGGGCCACTACGAGCAGTACTTC. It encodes CASSLVGTGGHYEQYF.

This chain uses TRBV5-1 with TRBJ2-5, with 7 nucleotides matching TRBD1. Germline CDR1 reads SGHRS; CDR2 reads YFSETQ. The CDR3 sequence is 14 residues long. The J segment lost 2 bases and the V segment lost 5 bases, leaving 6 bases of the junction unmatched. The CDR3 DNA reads TGCGCCAGCAGGTCTACAGGGGTTCAAGAGACCCAGTACTTC. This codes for CASRSTGVQETQYF.

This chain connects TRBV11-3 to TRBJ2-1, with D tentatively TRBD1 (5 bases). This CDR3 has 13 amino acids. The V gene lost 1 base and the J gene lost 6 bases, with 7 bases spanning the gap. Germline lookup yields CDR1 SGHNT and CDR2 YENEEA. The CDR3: CASSLVQGNEQFF. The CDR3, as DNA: TGTGCCAGCAGCTTAGTCCAGGGCAATGAGCAGTTCTTC.

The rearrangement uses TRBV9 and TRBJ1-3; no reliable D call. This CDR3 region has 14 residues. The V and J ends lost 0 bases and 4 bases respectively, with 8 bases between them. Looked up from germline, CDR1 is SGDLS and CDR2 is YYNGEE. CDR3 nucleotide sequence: TGTGCCAGCAGCGTAGCAGGTGAAGGAAACACCATATATTTT. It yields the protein CASSVAGEGNTIYF.

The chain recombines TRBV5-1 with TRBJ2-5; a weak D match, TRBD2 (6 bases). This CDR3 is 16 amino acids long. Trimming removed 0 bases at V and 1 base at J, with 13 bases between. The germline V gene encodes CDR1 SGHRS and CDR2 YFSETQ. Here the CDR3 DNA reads TGCGCCAGCAGCTTGGCTGGGACTCCCGGCCAAGAGACCCAGTACTTC. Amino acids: CASSLAGTPGQETQYF.